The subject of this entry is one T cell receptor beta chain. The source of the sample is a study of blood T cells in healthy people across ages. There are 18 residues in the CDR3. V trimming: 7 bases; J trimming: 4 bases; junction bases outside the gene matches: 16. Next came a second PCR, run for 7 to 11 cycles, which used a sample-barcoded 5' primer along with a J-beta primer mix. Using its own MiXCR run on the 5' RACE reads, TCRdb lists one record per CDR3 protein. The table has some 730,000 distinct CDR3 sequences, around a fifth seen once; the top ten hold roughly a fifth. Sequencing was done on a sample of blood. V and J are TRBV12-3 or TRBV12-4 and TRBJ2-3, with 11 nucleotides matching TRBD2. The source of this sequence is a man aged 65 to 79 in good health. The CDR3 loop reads CASNPGLAVFVPADTQYF. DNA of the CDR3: TGTGCCAGCAACCCGGGACTAGCGGTCTTTGTACCGGCAGATACGCAGTATTTT.